This TCR beta chain was captured in a study of shared T cell receptors in the human thymus. The method was immunoSEQ multiplex PCR; TCRdb's version includes in-frame clones alone and lacks a portion of them. The table shows some 660,000 clones, with about 87% occurring only once. This CDR3 has 16 residues. Germline CDR1 and CDR2: MGHRA and YSYEKL. V trimming: 1 base; J trimming: 6 bases; junction bases outside the gene matches: 10. The sample was also linked to a second study, of human thymus T cells. That study reports: Thymic samples were excised during corrective heart operations.

The chain carries TRBV4-1 and TRBJ1-2, with 8 bases that match TRBD1. The sequencing sample was made of thymocytes. The sequence was collected from a boy in the first two years of life with a congenital heart defect. This CDR3 reads CASSQADRTGTNGYTF. The CDR3 DNA follows: TGCGCCAGCAGCCAAGCCGATCGGACAGGGACGAATGGCTACACCTTC.